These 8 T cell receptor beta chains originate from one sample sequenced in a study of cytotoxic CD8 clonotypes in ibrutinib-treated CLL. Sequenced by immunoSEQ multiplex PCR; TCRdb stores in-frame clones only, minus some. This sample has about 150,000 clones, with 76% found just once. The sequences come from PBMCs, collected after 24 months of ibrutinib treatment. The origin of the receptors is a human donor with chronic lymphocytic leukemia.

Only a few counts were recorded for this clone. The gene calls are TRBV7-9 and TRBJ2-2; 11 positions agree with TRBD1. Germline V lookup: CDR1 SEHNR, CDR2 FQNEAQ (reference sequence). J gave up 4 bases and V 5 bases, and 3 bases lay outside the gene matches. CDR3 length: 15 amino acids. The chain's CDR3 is CASSRGQGGTGELFF. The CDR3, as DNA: TGTGCCAGCAGCCGGGGACAGGGGGGCACCGGGGAGCTGTTTTTT.

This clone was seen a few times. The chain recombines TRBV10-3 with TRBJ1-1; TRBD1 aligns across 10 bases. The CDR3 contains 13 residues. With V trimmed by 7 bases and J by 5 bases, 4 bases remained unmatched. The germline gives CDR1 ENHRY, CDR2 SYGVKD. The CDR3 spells CAITGQGETEAFF. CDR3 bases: TGTGCCATCACCGGACAGGGGGAAACTGAAGCTTTCTTT.

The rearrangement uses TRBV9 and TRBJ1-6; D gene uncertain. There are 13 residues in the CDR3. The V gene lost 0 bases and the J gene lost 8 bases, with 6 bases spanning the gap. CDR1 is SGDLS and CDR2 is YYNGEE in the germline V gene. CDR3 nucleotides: TGTGCCAGCAGCGTAGGAAGGTATTCACCCCTCCACTTT. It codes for CASSVGRYSPLHF.

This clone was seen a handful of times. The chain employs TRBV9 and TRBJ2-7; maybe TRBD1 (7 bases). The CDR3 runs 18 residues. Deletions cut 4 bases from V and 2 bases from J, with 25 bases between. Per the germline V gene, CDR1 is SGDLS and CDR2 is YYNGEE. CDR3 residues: CASSPRDSPGLDTYEQYF. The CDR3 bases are TGTGCCAGCAGCCCTCGGGACAGCCCGGGACTGGATACCTACGAGCAGTACTTC. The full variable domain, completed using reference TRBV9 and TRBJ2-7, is DSGVTQTPKHLITATGQRVTLRCSPRSGDLSVYWYQQSLDQGLQFLIQYYNGEERAKGNILERFSAQQFPDLHSELNLSSLELGDSALYFCASSPRDSPGLDTYEQYFGPGTRLTVT.

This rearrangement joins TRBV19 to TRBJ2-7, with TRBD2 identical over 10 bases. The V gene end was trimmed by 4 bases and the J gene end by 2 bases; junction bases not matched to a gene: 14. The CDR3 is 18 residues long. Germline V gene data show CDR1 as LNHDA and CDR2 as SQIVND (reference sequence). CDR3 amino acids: CASSNRGAASGGPYEQYF. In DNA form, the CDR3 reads TGTGCCAGTAGTAACCGAGGGGCGGCTAGCGGGGGCCCCTACGAGCAGTACTTC.

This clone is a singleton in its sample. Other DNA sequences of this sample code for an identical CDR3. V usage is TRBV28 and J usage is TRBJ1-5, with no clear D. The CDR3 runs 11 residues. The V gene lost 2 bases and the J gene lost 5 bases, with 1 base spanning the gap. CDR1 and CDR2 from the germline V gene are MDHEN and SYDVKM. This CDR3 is CASSLDQPQHF. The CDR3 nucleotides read TGTGCCAGCAGTTTAGATCAGCCCCAGCATTTT.

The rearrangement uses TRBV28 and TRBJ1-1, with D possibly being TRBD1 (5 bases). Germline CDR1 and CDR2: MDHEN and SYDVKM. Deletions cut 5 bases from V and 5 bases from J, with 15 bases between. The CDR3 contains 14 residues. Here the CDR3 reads CASSTRGPRTEAFF. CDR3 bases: TGTGCCAGCAGTACCCGGGGCCCGAGGACTGAAGCTTTCTTT. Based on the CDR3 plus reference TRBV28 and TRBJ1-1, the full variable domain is DVKVTQSSRYLVKRTGEKVFLECVQDMDHENMFWYRQDPGLGLRLIYFSYDVKMKEKGDIPEGYSVSREKKERFSLILESASTNQTSMYLCASSTRGPRTEAFFGQGTRLTVV.

The CDR3 reads CASRRTYNEQFF. The CDR3 DNA follows: TGTGCCAGCAGGCGGACCTACAATGAGCAGTTCTTC. The chain joins TRBV28 to TRBJ2-1; D is ambiguous. Germline V lookup: CDR1 MDHEN, CDR2 SYDVKM. Trimming stripped 6 bases from V and 2 bases from J, with 5 bases between. The CDR3 loop spans 12 amino acids.